This T cell receptor (beta chain) was recorded in a study of blood T cell repertoires in COVID-19. Overall study context: The cDNA or gDNA used as material had been derived from T cells, B-cell-depleted T cells, or PBMCs.

Authors' data handling: Amplification of reference gene primers was used by the study to estimate nucleated cell counts. Using immunoSEQ multiplex PCR, the repertoire was profiled, and TCRdb retains in-frame clones only, with some absent. Clonal size and the V and J genes are those of that table, whereas D and trimming came from the DNA. The sample holds 100,000 to 120,000 clones, about 87% seen once. The CDR3 length is 13 residues. Trimming took off 4 bases at V and 8 bases at J, with 13 bases between the two ends. The germline V gene has CDR1 SGHNT and CDR2 YYREEE (reference sequence). The sequenced material came from peripheral blood. The genes are TRBV5-4 and TRBJ1-5; D call uncertain. The sequence was collected from a woman aged 50 to 60 with acute or convalescent COVID-19. CDR3 region: CASSLGAEEPQHF. For the CDR3, the DNA is TGTGCCAGCAGCCTCGGAGCAGAGGAGCCCCAGCATTTT.